The following is a T cell receptor (beta chain) sequence with its context. Its antigen is as yet unknown. V was trimmed by 1 base and J by 9 bases, leaving 13 bases between them. Germline V gene lookup returns CDR1 SGHAT and CDR2 FQNNGV. The CDR3 is 14 amino acids. These data originate in a study of T cell responses to AZD1222 COVID-19 vaccine. Study outcomes and limitations: Targets within unmutated variant regions were reportedly found for nearly half of spike-specific TCRs. Possibly, clonal diversity was underestimated; donors were largely white British and included more females.

Clones were sequenced by immunoSEQ multiplex PCR, and TCRdb holds only the in-frame ones, with some missing. The sample includes about 150,000 clones, over 75% of them seen just once. The chain uses TRBV11-2 and TRBJ2-1; possible D gene TRBD2, 6 bases. This clonotype was sampled from an adult in good health. The sample in question was peripheral blood, obtained on day 0 of AZD1222 vaccination. This CDR3 reads CASSLVWGETEQFF. The CDR3 region has the DNA TGTGCCAGCAGCTTAGTCTGGGGGGAGACTGAGCAGTTCTTC.